The source of this T cell receptor (beta chain) is a study of blood T cell repertoires in COVID-19. Sequencing used immunoSEQ multiplex PCR; TCRdb keeps in-frame clones, though not all of them. The sample lists a few hundred thousand clones, about 80% occurring once. The V gene lost 5 bases and the J gene lost 1 base, with 9 bases spanning the gap. CDR1 and CDR2 (germline): MNHEY, SMNVEV (reference sequence). The CDR3 runs 14 residues. The sequenced sample was PBMCs or T cells enriched from blood (not recorded which). This sequence joins TRBV27 and TRBJ1-5; D ambiguous. This receptor was taken from a middle-aged woman with acute COVID-19. This chain's CDR3 is CASSAAVSNQPQHF. Written as DNA, the CDR3 is TGTGCCAGCAGTGCCGCAGTAAGCAATCAGCCCCAGCATTTT.